The rows below give T cell receptor beta chains drawn from one sample of a study of PD-1 blockade in classical Hodgkin lymphoma. Using immunoSEQ multiplex PCR, the repertoire was profiled, and TCRdb retains in-frame clones only, with some absent. The sample holds some 84,000 clones, around 90% seen once. The source was peripheral blood mononuclear cells (PBMCs), collected before the second cycle of nivolumab. These receptors were taken from a human donor with classical Hodgkin lymphoma. The CDR3 runs from the conserved cysteine through the conserved F or W. The order of the fields is J gene, V gene, clone size, D gene, CDR3 DNA, CDR3 protein. The D gene is left open where the match is weak. Size is omitted from some rows. Given values are once, few, many or a class for expanded clones.

TRBJ1-1	TRBV7-9	once	NA	TGTGCCAGCAGCTCCCCCCAGGGGTTTCCTGAAGCTTTCTTT	CASSSPQGFPEAFF
TRBJ2-7	TRBV5-4	NA	TRBD2	TGTGCCAGCAGCCCCGGGGGGAACTACGAGCAGTACTTC	CASSPGGNYEQYF
TRBJ1-1	TRBV30	few	NA	TGTGCCTGGAAAGGGTGGAACACTGAAGCTTTCTTT	CAWKGWNTEAFF
TRBJ1-4	TRBV5-1	NA	TRBD1	TGCGCCAGCAGCTTGGGAGCAAGACAGGGAACAAATGAAAAACTGTTTTTT	CASSLGARQGTNEKLFF
TRBJ1-2	TRBV27	NA	NA	TGTGCCAGCAGTTTACGGCGGGAGATCCCCTATGGCTACACCTTC	CASSLRREIPYGYTF
TRBJ2-7	TRBV2	NA	NA	TGTGCCAGCAGTGAAGCGCCAGCCTTCTCCTACGAGCAGTACTTC	CASSEAPAFSYEQYF
TRBJ2-7	TRBV28	few	TRBD2	TGTGCCAGCACTTTTAGCGGGAGCGAGCAGTACTTC	CASTFSGSEQYF
TRBJ2-5	TRBV7-9	NA	NA	TGTGCCAGCAGCTTAGCTTACGACATTCAAGAGACCCAGTACTTC	CASSLAYDIQETQYF
TRBJ2-3	TRBV30	NA	TRBD2	TGTGCCTGGAGCTCCGATCGGCTAGCGGGCACAGATACGCAGTATTTT	CAWSSDRLAGTDTQYF
TRBJ2-7	TRBV19	NA	TRBD1	TGTGCCAGTAGCCATCCGGGACAGGGGTACGAGCAGTACTTC	CASSHPGQGYEQYF
TRBJ2-7	TRBV6-1	NA	TRBD1	TGTGCCAGCAGTTTGCGACAGGGGTTTTCGGGGGAGCAGTACTTC	CASSLRQGFSGEQYF
TRBJ2-7	TRBV9	NA	TRBD2	TGTGCCAGCAGCGCCGGGACTAGCGTTGTCGAGCAGTACTTC	CASSAGTSVVEQYF
TRBJ2-3	TRBV18	NA	NA	TGTGCCAGCTCACCGACGTCCTGGAGGGCCACAGATACGCAGTATTTT	CASSPTSWRATDTQYF
TRBJ1-4	TRBV6-4	NA	TRBD1	TGTGCCAGCAGTGCCGGACAGGGTGAAAAACTGTTTTTT	CASSAGQGEKLFF
TRBJ2-5	TRBV7-2	NA	TRBD2	TGTGCCAGCAGCCTACTGGGACTAGCGGGAGTATGGGAGACCCAGTACTTC	CASSLLGLAGVWETQYF
TRBJ2-1	TRBV9	NA	TRBD2	TGTGCCAGCAGCGTAGGGACTAGCGCGGCCCAACGGTCCTACAATGAGCAGTTCTTC	CASSVGTSAAQRSYNEQFF
TRBJ1-3	TRBV5-6	NA	NA	TGTGCCAGCAGCTTGGTCGGCATCTCTGGAAACACCATATATTTT	CASSLVGISGNTIYF
TRBJ1-2	TRBV28	NA	NA	TGTGCCAGCAGTTTGGTTACAGGGACTTATGGCTACACCTTC	CASSLVTGTYGYTF
TRBJ2-3	TRBV5-1	few	NA	TGCGCCAGCAGCTTGGGAGATACGCAGTATTTT	CASSLGDTQYF
TRBJ2-2	TRBV27	NA	TRBD1	TGTGCCAGCAGTGGGAGGACAGGGGAAAGGGTGGCTAGGACCGGGGAGCTGTTTTTT	CASSGRTGERVARTGELFF
TRBJ1-5	TRBV7-2	NA	NA	TGTGCCAGCAGCTCCACAAATCAGCCCCAGCATTTT	CASSSTNQPQHF
TRBJ2-7	TRBV11-2	once	TRBD2	TGTGCCAGCAGCTTAGATCCGGGGGCGGGAGGGCTCCGCGAGCAGTACTTC	CASSLDPGAGGLREQYF
TRBJ2-1	TRBV7-9	NA	TRBD2	TGTGCCAGCAGCTTAGTAATAGCGGGAGACGACAATGAGCAGTTCTTC	CASSLVIAGDDNEQFF
TRBJ2-7	TRBV12-5	NA	NA	TGTGCTAGTGGGCCCCGGGACGGCTCCTACGAGCAGTACTTC	CASGPRDGSYEQYF
TRBJ2-3	TRBV6-4	NA	NA	TGTGCCAGCAGTGAGGCGGTGAGCGGCACAGATACGCAGTATTTT	CASSEAVSGTDTQYF
TRBJ1-1	TRBV5-6	NA	NA	TGTGCCAGCAGCTTGGTACTGAACACTGAAGCTTTCTTT	CASSLVLNTEAFF
TRBJ2-1	TRBV6-1	NA	TRBD2	TGTGCCAGCAGTGAAGCGGGGGGGGGACTAGCGGGAGCTTTCTCCTACAATGAGCAGTTCTTC	CASSEAGGGLAGAFSYNEQFF
TRBJ2-2	TRBV7-3	NA	TRBD1	TGTGCCAGCAGCAAGGGACAGGGGGCCGGGGAGCTGTTTTTT	CASSKGQGAGELFF
TRBJ2-2	TRBV9	once	TRBD2	TGTGCCAGCAGCCCACACCCACTAGCGGGAAGGGCCGGGGAGCTGTTTTTT	CASSPHPLAGRAGELFF
TRBJ2-2	TRBV18	NA	NA	TGTGCCAGCTCACCACTCGGGACTGGACGTCCGAACACCGGGGAGCTGTTTTTT	CASSPLGTGRPNTGELFF
TRBJ1-4	TRBV6-1	NA	NA	TGTGCCAGCAGTGCCCTAGTGGGAGACCGACGAGGACTGTTTTTT	CASSALVGDRRGLFF
TRBJ2-7	TRBV12-5	NA	NA	TGTGCTAGTGGTTTGGAGTTCTACGAGCAGTACTTC	CASGLEFYEQYF
TRBJ2-7	TRBV7-9	NA	TRBD1	TGTGCCAGCAGCCCAGACAGGGGAGTAAACGAGCAGTACTTC	CASSPDRGVNEQYF
TRBJ1-2	TRBV21-1	NA	NA	TGTGCCAGCAGATTCAATGTGGGGGCGGATGGCTACACCTTC	CASRFNVGADGYTF
TRBJ1-4	TRBV15	NA	TRBD1	TGTGCCACCAGGCAGACAGGGGATAGTGAAAAACTGTTTTTT	CATRQTGDSEKLFF
TRBJ2-2	TRBV4-1	NA	NA	TGCGCCAGCAGCCAACACGCCCAGGGGGCTAGCGGGAAGGGGGTGAACACCGGGGAGCTGTTTTTT	CASSQHAQGASGKGVNTGELFF
TRBJ2-7	TRBV5-6	NA	NA	TGTGCCAGCAGCTTGCTCCACGAGCAGTACTTC	CASSLLHEQYF
TRBJ2-1	TRBV28	NA	NA	TGTGCCAGCAGTCTGAAATCTAGATCTGAGTACGGGTACAATGAGCAGTTCTTC	CASSLKSRSEYGYNEQFF
TRBJ2-7	TRBV11-1	NA	TRBD2	TGTGCCAGCCGAGGGGCTAGCGGGGCCTTCTCCTACGAGCAGTACTTC	CASRGASGAFSYEQYF
TRBJ1-2	TRBV18	NA	NA	TGTGCCAGCTCTCAGGGCAGGGATGGTGGCTACACCTTC	CASSQGRDGGYTF
TRBJ2-3	TRBV6-4	NA	TRBD2	TGTGCCAGCAGTGACTTCCGACTAGCGGGAGCTACAGATACGCAGTATTTT	CASSDFRLAGATDTQYF
TRBJ2-1	TRBV4-1	NA	TRBD2	TGCGCCAGCAGCCAACCACCCAGGCCCGGGACTAGCGGTTACAATGAGCAGTTCTTC	CASSQPPRPGTSGYNEQFF
TRBJ2-1	TRBV11-2	NA	TRBD2	TGTGCCAGCAGGAGGACTAGCGGGAGGGCAGAGCAGTTCTTC	CASRRTSGRAEQFF